A single sample is the source of the 16 T cell receptor beta chains below, sequenced in a study of response to subunit inactivated influenza vaccine. Using its own MiXCR run on the RT-PCR reads, TCRdb lists one record per CDR3 protein. In the table there are more than 550,000 distinct CDR3 sequences, 10% to 15% of which are singletons. The sample consisted of PBMCs from blood, taken on the day of vaccination. These receptors were collected from a man in his fifties or sixties who received an inactivated influenza vaccine.

This clonotype was observed a handful of times. The V gene is TRBV20-1, the J gene TRBJ2-5, with 12 bases identical to TRBD1. Trimming removed 6 bases from V and 6 bases from J; junction bases left unmatched: 8. The CDR3 contains 14 residues. Germline lookup yields CDR1 DFQATT and CDR2 SNEGSKA (reference sequence). CDR3 in amino acids: CSATGTGGAKTQYF. CDR3 DNA sequence: TGCAGTGCCACCGGGACAGGGGGCGCGAAGACCCAGTACTTC.

The J gene is TRBJ2-2, the V gene TRBV7-3; 9 positions match TRBD1. Germline CDR1 is SGHTA and CDR2 is FQGTGA. The CDR3 has 15 residues. V shed 2 bases, J shed 5 bases, and the junction held 3 bases outside the gene matches. The CDR3 sequence: CASSLQDRGTGELFF. In DNA, the CDR3 is TGTGCCAGCAGCTTACAAGACAGGGGGACCGGGGAGCTGTTTTTT. Complete variable domain (other parts from reference TRBV7-3 and TRBJ2-2): GAGVSQTPSNKVTEKGKYVELRCDPISGHTALYWYRQSLGQGPEFLIYFQGTGAADDSGLPNDRFFAVRPEGSVSTLKIQRTERGDSAVYLCASSLQDRGTGELFFGEGSRLTVL.

This chain joins TRBV5-8 and TRBJ1-2; tentative D call: TRBD1 (6 bases). V was clipped by 4 bases and J by 10 bases, with 23 bases between them. CDR1 and CDR2 from the germline V gene are SGHTS and YDEGEE. This CDR3 region has 15 residues. The CDR3 DNA is TGTGCCAGCAGCGCTACAGGGTCTACCTTCACGGACTACACCTTC. Translating gives CASSATGSTFTDYTF. Full variable domain (outside the CDR3, taken from reference TRBV5-8 and TRBJ1-2): EAGVTQSPTHLIKTRGQQATLRCSPISGHTSVYWYQQALGLGLQFLLWYDEGEERNRGNFPPRFSGRQFPNYSSELNVNALELEDSALYLCASSATGSTFTDYTFGSGTRLTVV.

This clonotype was seen at least ten times. CDR3 sequence (DNA): TGCAGTGCTAGGATCCGGGTGGAGCAGTACTTC. Its protein product is CSARIRVEQYF. The rearrangement joins TRBV20-1 to TRBJ2-7, with unresolved D. This CDR3 has 11 residues. Germline V gives CDR1 DFQATT, CDR2 SNEGSKA (reference sequence). V gave up 3 bases and J gave up 7 bases, with 10 bases separating them.

V usage is TRBV18 and J usage is TRBJ1-2, with 7 nucleotides matching TRBD1. Germline V gene lookup returns CDR1 KGHSH and CDR2 LQKENI. The CDR3 covers 16 residues. The V and J ends lost 3 bases and 4 bases, in that order; junction bases with no gene match: 11. The CDR3 coding sequence is TGTGCCAGCTCACCTTATGGCACAGGGGAGGTCTATGGCTACACCTTC. Encoded protein: CASSPYGTGEVYGYTF.

The chain combines TRBV5-1 with TRBJ2-2; D gene unclear. V was pared by 2 bases and J by 1 base, with 6 bases between. Per germline, CDR1 SGHRS and CDR2 YFSETQ. This CDR3 has 14 residues. CDR3 in amino acids: CASSFSRNTGELFF. CDR3 DNA: TGCGCCAGCAGCTTTAGTAGGAACACCGGGGAGCTGTTTTTT. The complete variable domain, with remaining parts taken from reference TRBV5-1 and TRBJ2-2, reads KAGVTQTPRYLIKTRGQQVTLSCSPISGHRSVSWYQQTPGQGLQFLFEYFSETQRNKGNFPGRFSGRQFSNSRSEMNVSTLELGDSALYLCASSFSRNTGELFFGEGSRLTVL.

In this sample, this clonotype turned up a few times. This sequence joins TRBV10-3 and TRBJ1-5; 8 nucleotides agree with TRBD1. V was pared by 6 bases and J by 4 bases, with 11 bases of the junction left unmatched. Germline V CDR1 and CDR2: ENHRY, SYGVKD. This CDR3 comprises 16 residues. The CDR3 protein is CAISSDRDVGNQPQHF. CDR3 DNA: TGTGCCATCAGCTCGGACAGGGACGTTGGTAATCAGCCCCAGCATTTT.

This clonotype has a handful of counts. The V call is TRBV5-1, the J call TRBJ2-5; 9 nucleotides line up with TRBD1. The CDR3 spans 14 residues. Losses at the gene ends were 4 bases for V and 4 bases for J; bases not matched to a gene: 5. Germline CDR1 SGHRS, CDR2 YFSETQ. CDR3 in amino acids: CASSTTGGSETQYF. The DNA for the CDR3 is TGCGCCAGCAGCACCACAGGGGGCTCAGAGACCCAGTACTTC.

This clonotype was seen repeatedly, ten times or more. V is TRBV5-6 and J is TRBJ2-3; D gene unclear. Trimming pared 0 bases from V and 2 bases from J, leaving 4 bases between. The germline V gene encodes CDR1 SGHDT and CDR2 YYEEEE. The CDR3 is 13 amino acids. DNA for the CDR3: TGTGCCAGCAGCTTGGCAGTCACAGATACGCAGTATTTT. The encoded protein is CASSLAVTDTQYF.

The chain combines TRBV20-1 with TRBJ2-1; TRBD1 or TRBD2 may be the D gene (5 bases each). Germline V gives CDR1 DFQATT, CDR2 SNEGSKA (reference sequence). The CDR3 extends over 14 amino acids. Between the trimmed V and J ends, which lost 6 bases and 6 bases, there was a span of 18 bases. The CDR3 sequence: CSAWERGAANEQFF. CDR3 nucleotides: TGCAGTGCGTGGGAGAGGGGCGCGGCCAATGAGCAGTTCTTC.

This clonotype was observed many times. The chain couples TRBV7-9 to TRBJ2-1; 9 bases agree with TRBD1. Trimming took 1 base from V and 7 from J; bases not matched to a gene: 5. CDR1 is SEHNR, CDR2 FQNEAQ, per germline (reference sequence). The CDR3 is made up of 15 amino acids. CDR3 in amino acids: CASSLDGQGWNEQFF. The CDR3 DNA sequence: TGTGCCAGCAGCTTAGATGGACAGGGGTGGAATGAGCAGTTCTTC. Drawing the rest from reference TRBV7-9 and TRBJ2-1, the complete variable domain is DTGVSQNPRHKITKRGQNVTFRCDPISEHNRLYWYRQTLGQGPEFLTYFQNEAQLEKSRLLSDRFSAERPKGSFSTLEIQRTEQGDSAMYLCASSLDGQGWNEQFFGPGTRLTVL.

There are a few counts of this clonotype. The rearrangement uses TRBV29-1 and TRBJ2-5, with a possible D match to TRBD1 (5 bases). Between the trimmed V and J ends, which lost 5 bases and 7 bases, there was a span of 23 bases. Germline V gene data show CDR1 as SQVTM and CDR2 as ANQGSEA. The CDR3 covers 15 residues. The CDR3 region has the DNA TGCAGCGTTACTCCTCTCAGTTCTGGGGCACCGACCCAGTACTTC. Protein: CSVTPLSSGAPTQYF.

This chain links TRBV20-1 with TRBJ2-5, with 12 bases aligning to TRBD2. The CDR3 loop spans 17 amino acids. Germline assignment: CDR1 DFQATT and CDR2 SNEGSKA (reference sequence). V trimming: 1 base; J trimming: 2 bases; junction bases outside the gene matches: 8. The CDR3 DNA sequence: TGCAGTGCTAGAGGTGCTAGCGGGAGGGCCAGGCAAGAGACCCAGTACTTC. This codes for CSARGASGRARQETQYF.

This clonotype was recorded a few times. The chain is built from TRBV10-3 and TRBJ2-7, with 11 bases lining up with TRBD1. Trimming cost V 4 bases and J 4 bases; bases outside gene matches: 6. The CDR3 is 15 residues long. The V gene's germline CDR1 is ENHRY and CDR2 SYGVKD. As DNA, the CDR3 is TGTGCCATCAGTGGGACAGGGGGCGCCTCTTACGAGCAGTACTTC. Translation gives CAISGTGGASYEQYF.

A few counts support this clonotype. V is TRBV7-9 and J is TRBJ2-3; 7 bases align to TRBD2. The germline CDR1 and CDR2 sequences are SEHNR and FQNEAQ (reference sequence). The CDR3 has 15 amino acids. The junction had 5 bases not matched to a gene; V was cut back by 2 bases and J by 3 bases. CDR3 in amino acids: CASSLLQAGTDTQYF. As DNA, the CDR3 is TGTGCCAGCAGCTTATTACAAGCGGGGACAGATACGCAGTATTTT.

The chain carries TRBV27 and TRBJ2-7, with 9 bases fitting TRBD1. The CDR3 has 16 residues. Unmatched junction bases numbered 4, after V lost 1 base and J lost 0 bases. Germline V gives CDR1 MNHEY, CDR2 SMNVEV (reference sequence). CDR3 bases: TGTGCCAGCAGTTTATTCGGGACAGGGAGCTCCTACGAGCAGTACTTC. This codes for CASSLFGTGSSYEQYF.